The 20 T cell receptor beta chains below all came from one sample that was sequenced in a study of blood T cell repertoires in COVID-19. Assay: immunoSEQ multiplex PCR; the TCRdb copy retains only in-frame clones and omits some. The top ten clones hold 0.95% to 1% of a sample with about 400,000 clones, 88% of them seen once. Sequencing was performed on PBMCs or T cells enriched from blood (not recorded which). These receptors all come from a young woman with acute COVID-19.

This clone was recorded once. The chain couples TRBV7-9 to TRBJ1-2; D possibly corresponds to TRBD1 (5 bases). V lost 3 bases to trimming and J lost 7 bases, with 18 bases between them. Germline V gene data show CDR1 as SEHNR and CDR2 as FQNEAQ (reference sequence). The CDR3 extends over 15 amino acids. In DNA form, the CDR3 reads TGTGCCAGCAGCTTCCACGTCACACTCCAGGGTGGCTACACCTTC. It codes for CASSFHVTLQGGYTF.

The chain combines TRBV6-5 with TRBJ1-4; D gene ambiguous. Germline-derived CDR1 and CDR2 are MNHEY and SVGAGI. Trimming took 8 bases from V and 0 from J, leaving 10 bases between them. The CDR3 runs to 14 residues. CDR3 loop: CASSPRATNEKLFF. As DNA, the CDR3 is TGTGCCAGCTCTCCGAGGGCAACTAATGAAAAACTGTTTTTT.

This rearrangement joins TRBV18 to TRBJ2-3, with no clear D. The germline V gene encodes CDR1 KGHSH and CDR2 LQKENI. The length of the CDR3 is 14 residues. The germline V and J ends were trimmed by 0 bases and 2 bases, with 6 bases remaining between them. The CDR3: CASSPPSDTDTQYF. The CDR3 nucleotides read TGTGCCAGCTCACCACCGTCAGACACAGATACGCAGTATTTT.

The rearrangement links TRBV5-1 to TRBJ2-1; the D is unclear. Germline values: CDR1 SGHRS, CDR2 YFSETQ. The CDR3 runs 15 residues. V was cut by 0 bases and J by 0 bases, with 7 bases left in between. Here the CDR3 DNA reads TGCGCCAGCAGCTTGGTCGGGTACTCCTACAATGAGCAGTTCTTC. It is translated as CASSLVGYSYNEQFF. Full variable domain (rest looked up from reference TRBV5-1 and TRBJ2-1): KAGVTQTPRYLIKTRGQQVTLSCSPISGHRSVSWYQQTPGQGLQFLFEYFSETQRNKGNFPGRFSGRQFSNSRSEMNVSTLELGDSALYLCASSLVGYSYNEQFFGPGTRLTVL.

This chain links TRBV6-5 with TRBJ2-1, with D possibly being TRBD1 (6 bases). Germline V lookup: CDR1 MNHEY, CDR2 SVGAGI. This CDR3 has 14 residues. V shed 2 bases and J shed 5 bases, with 10 bases lying between them. The CDR3 protein is CASSYGQRNNEQFF. DNA for the CDR3: TGTGCCAGCAGTTACGGACAGAGGAACAATGAGCAGTTCTTC.

J is TRBJ2-2 and V is TRBV9; 12 nucleotides line up with TRBD2. The CDR3 consists of 16 residues. V trimming: 3 bases; J trimming: 4 bases; junction bases outside the gene matches: 4. Looked up from germline, CDR1 is SGDLS and CDR2 is YYNGEE. In nucleotides, the CDR3 is TGTGCCAGCAGCGGACTAGCGGGGGTTACCACCGGGGAGCTGTTTTTT. Protein: CASSGLAGVTTGELFF.

The DNA of the CDR3 is TGCGCCAGCAGCCAAGTTCCCAGGACGGAGGATACCTACGAGCAGTACTTC. Its translation is CASSQVPRTEDTYEQYF. V is TRBV4-3 and J is TRBJ2-7; maybe TRBD2 (5 bases). CDR1 LGHNA and CDR2 YSLEER come from the germline V gene. The V end lost 1 base, the J end lost 2 bases, and 18 bases lay between the germline ends. There are 17 residues in the CDR3.

This chain connects TRBV9 to TRBJ1-3; D might be TRBD1 (5 bases). Germline V CDR1 and CDR2: SGDLS, YYNGEE. Between the trimmed V and J ends, which lost 5 bases and 3 bases, there was a span of 15 bases. The CDR3 spans 15 residues. The chain's CDR3 is CASSASGAYGNTIYF. DNA for the CDR3: TGTGCCAGCAGTGCTTCTGGGGCGTATGGAAACACCATATATTTT.

The chain carries TRBV5-6 and TRBJ2-1; 7 nucleotides align to TRBD1. Germline V gives CDR1 SGHDT, CDR2 YYEEEE. J lost 5 bases, V lost 4 bases, and 3 bases had no gene match. The CDR3 consists of 13 residues. The CDR3 protein is CASSRGTDNEQFF. CDR3 bases: TGTGCCAGCAGCCGAGGGACAGACAATGAGCAGTTCTTC.

V usage is TRBV3-1 (or the pseudogene TRBV3-2) and J usage is TRBJ1-2, with D possibly being TRBD1 (6 bases). Trimming left V 4 bases short and J 7 bases short, with 13 bases between. Germline V lookup: CDR1 LGHDT, CDR2 YNNKEL (reference sequence). This CDR3 contains 13 residues. This chain's CDR3 is CASSRGQSPGYTF. CDR3 DNA sequence: TGTGCCAGCAGCCGGGGACAATCCCCTGGCTACACCTTC.

The chain carries TRBV9 and TRBJ1-1; D not resolved. CDR3 length: 15 amino acids. V lost 1 base to trimming and J lost 0 bases, with 10 bases between them. Germline CDR1 and CDR2: SGDLS and YYNGEE. The CDR3 sequence is CASSVSSHMNTEAFF. The DNA for the CDR3 is TGTGCCAGCAGCGTAAGTTCGCACATGAACACTGAAGCTTTCTTT.

With respect to this clone: Additional DNA sequences in this sample encode the identical CDR3. The V call is TRBV2, the J call TRBJ1-1; D perhaps matches TRBD1 (5 bases). This CDR3 region has 13 residues. CDR1 SNHLY and CDR2 FYNNEI come from the germline V gene. V was pared by 4 bases and J by 1 base, with 7 bases between. The CDR3 protein is CASSGQGNTEAFF. CDR3 DNA sequence: TGTGCCAGCAGTGGGCAGGGGAACACTGAAGCTTTCTTT.

This chain joins TRBV29-1 and TRBJ1-1; D may be TRBD1 (5 bases). Trimming shortened V by 6 bases and J by 2 bases, and 16 bases separated the two germline ends. The CDR3 extends over 14 amino acids. Germline CDR1 is SQVTM and CDR2 is ANQGSEA. The DNA for the CDR3 is TGCAGCGTAACCTCAGGGTCTGGAAACACTGAAGCTTTCTTT. Translating gives CSVTSGSGNTEAFF.

This chain joins TRBV15 and TRBJ2-3, with a tentative D call TRBD1 (5 bases). Looked up from germline, CDR1 is LNHNV and CDR2 is YYDKDF (reference sequence). The CDR3 totals 15 residues. Trimming removed 0 bases at V and 2 bases at J, with 9 bases between. As DNA, the CDR3 is TGTGCCACCAGCAGAGATCTACAGGACACAGATACGCAGTATTTT. Amino acids: CATSRDLQDTDTQYF.

The CDR3 DNA reads as TGTGCCAGCAGGGGGATGGGGCAGACGAACACTGAAGCTTTCTTT. This encodes CASRGMGQTNTEAFF. The V call is TRBV2, the J call TRBJ1-1; possibly TRBD1 for D (5 bases). Per germline, CDR1 SNHLY and CDR2 FYNNEI. Trimming took 6 bases from V and 1 from J, leaving 15 bases between them. The CDR3 is made up of 15 amino acids.

The rearrangement uses TRBV29-1 and TRBJ1-1; a weak D match, TRBD1 (5 bases). CDR3 length: 12 amino acids. Trimming took 4 bases from V and 4 from J, leaving 10 bases between them. CDR1 and CDR2 (germline): SQVTM, ANQGSEA. This CDR3 is CSVGRGSTEAFF. In nucleotides, the CDR3 is TGCAGCGTTGGAAGGGGATCCACTGAAGCTTTCTTT.

This clone has only one observation. The gene calls are TRBV2 and TRBJ2-7; D is perhaps TRBD2 (6 bases). The CDR3 covers 15 residues. V was shortened by 7 bases and J by 1 base, with 17 bases between the two germline ends. The V gene's germline CDR1 is SNHLY and CDR2 FYNNEI. The CDR3 here is CASIPSGDLSYEQYF. The CDR3 DNA is TGTGCCAGCATTCCCTCGGGGGACTTATCCTACGAGCAGTACTTC.

The V and J genes are TRBV6-2 or TRBV6-3 and TRBJ2-3; tentatively, D is TRBD1 (8 bases). Per germline, CDR1 MNHEY and CDR2 SVGEGT. The CDR3 is made up of 17 amino acids. The V end was cut by 3 bases, the J end by 6 bases, with 22 bases between. The CDR3 protein is CASSYPGGGQGGDTQYF. DNA for the CDR3: TGTGCCAGCAGTTATCCCGGAGGAGGACAGGGAGGGGATACGCAGTATTTT.

The rearrangement uses TRBV2 and TRBJ1-4, with 8 bases aligning to TRBD1. The junction had 5 bases not matched to a gene; V was cut back by 7 bases and J by 1 base. Germline-derived CDR1 and CDR2 are SNHLY and FYNNEI. The CDR3 contains 15 residues. The CDR3 loop reads CASMEDRVTNEKLFF. In DNA form, the CDR3 reads TGTGCCAGCATGGAGGACAGGGTAACTAATGAAAAACTGTTTTTT. The complete variable domain, with remaining parts taken from reference TRBV2 and TRBJ1-4, reads EPEVTQTPSHQVTQMGQEVILRCVPISNHLYFYWYRQILGQKVEFLVSFYNNEISEKSEIFDDQFSVERPDGSNFTLKIRSTKLEDSAMYFCASMEDRVTNEKLFFGSGTQLSVL.

The DNA of the CDR3 is TGTGCCAGCAGCCAAAACAGGGTCCCGAACACTGAAGCTTTCTTT. The encoded protein is CASSQNRVPNTEAFF. The chain carries TRBV14 and TRBJ1-1, with D maybe TRBD1 (6 bases). Trimming pared 2 bases from V and 1 base from J, leaving 11 bases between. Germline V gives CDR1 SGHDN, CDR2 FVKESK. The CDR3 length is 15 residues.